Included here is one T cell receptor beta chain sequence, with context. The data are from a study of control samples from healthy donors and cancer patients. Repertoires were generated with immunoSEQ multiplex PCR, while TCRdb's copy carries only in-frame clones and drops some. This sample has tens of thousands of clones, with approximately 89% found just once. Germline values: CDR1 SGHTA, CDR2 FQGNSA. This CDR3 contains 18 residues. V dropped 7 bases and J dropped 0; count of bases not matched to a gene: 16. This sequence was found in a man aged 40-55 years with colorectal cancer. This chain joins TRBV7-2 and TRBJ2-7; 9 bases are shared with TRBD1. Sequenced material: PBMCs. The DNA for the CDR3 is TGTGCCAGCACTTTAAGGACAGGGGATAGGTTGGCCTCCTACGAGCAGTACTTC. Translation gives CASTLRTGDRLASYEQYF.